Presented here are 8 T cell receptor beta chains from one specimen sequenced in a study of early T cells in non-severe SARS-CoV-2 infection. TCRdb fed the 5' RACE reads into MiXCR, producing one record per CDR3 protein. Among 65,000 to 95,000 distinct CDR3 sequences listed, 7.5% to 10% were seen once. Sequenced sample: whole blood. The receptors come from an adult who was a healthcare worker with PCR-confirmed SARS-CoV-2 infection or an uninfected control (not recorded which).

There are many counts of this clonotype. The gene calls are TRBV18 and TRBJ2-5, with D tentatively TRBD2 (6 bases). Germline V gene lookup returns CDR1 KGHSH and CDR2 LQKENI. CDR3 length: 20 amino acids. V gave up 5 bases and J gave up 1 base, with 29 bases separating them. The CDR3 loop is CASSETFGSRALGAQETQYF. The CDR3 DNA follows: TGTGCCAGCTCAGAAACCTTCGGGAGCCGAGCGCTAGGGGCCCAAGAGACCCAGTACTTC. The full variable domain, rest sourced from reference TRBV18 and TRBJ2-5, is NAGVMQNPRHLVRRRGQEARLRCSPMKGHSHVYWYRQLPEEGLKFMVYLQKENIIDESGMPKERFSAEFPKEGPSILRIQQVVRGDSAAYFCASSETFGSRALGAQETQYFGPGTRLLVL.

This clonotype was counted at least ten times. The chain is built from TRBV10-3 and TRBJ1-6; no clear D gene. V lost 0 bases and J 2 bases, leaving 8 bases between the germline ends. This CDR3 spans 16 amino acids. CDR1 and CDR2 from the germline V gene are ENHRY and SYGVKD. The CDR3 loop reads CAISESGRTYNSPLHF. DNA of the CDR3: TGTGCCATCAGTGAGTCAGGCAGAACCTATAATTCACCCCTCCACTTT.

Written as DNA, the CDR3 is TGCAGTGTAGCCACCTCTTACGAGCAGTACTTC. Translated, it gives CSVATSYEQYF. The chain recombines TRBV20-1 with TRBJ2-7, with unresolved D. V was shortened by 7 bases and J by 4 bases, with 11 bases between the two germline ends. The CDR3 runs 11 residues. Looked up from germline, CDR1 is DFQATT and CDR2 is SNEGSKA (reference sequence).

About this clonotype itself: Just one base apart from a much larger clone, this may be a read error. The chain joins TRBV20-1 to TRBJ2-6, with 8 bases aligning to TRBD1. The CDR3 runs to 16 residues. Trimming at V came to 2 bases and at J to 5 bases, leaving 8 bases not matched to a gene. CDR1 is DFQATT and CDR2 is SNEGSKA in the germline V gene (reference sequence). CDR3 nucleotide sequence: TGCAGTGCTAGACTCCCGACAGGGGAGAGGGCCAACGTCCTGACTTTC. Amino acid sequence: CSARLPTGERANVLTF.

DNA of the CDR3: TGTGCCAGCTCACCCGGGGCGGGAGCGTCAGATACGCAGTATTTT. It encodes CASSPGAGASDTQYF. The J gene is TRBJ2-3, the V gene TRBV18, with 7 bases identical to TRBD2. The trim removed 3 bases at V and 4 bases at J, leaving 7 bases unmatched. The CDR3 runs to 15 residues. Germline CDR1 reads KGHSH; CDR2 reads LQKENI.

This clonotype showed up many times. The chain uses TRBV9 and TRBJ2-5; D ambiguous. From germline, CDR1 is SGDLS and CDR2 YYNGEE. This CDR3 is 15 amino acids long. Trimming took off 0 bases at V and 4 bases at J, with 13 bases between the two ends. The CDR3: CASSVGSVSGETQYF. CDR3 DNA sequence: TGTGCCAGCAGCGTAGGGTCAGTAAGTGGAGAGACCCAGTACTTC.

The chain joins TRBV9 to TRBJ2-1; D gene unclear. This CDR3 has 14 residues. Germline loops: CDR1 SGDLS, CDR2 YYNGEE. V was cut by 0 bases and J by 8 bases, with 12 bases left in between. The CDR3 DNA is TGTGCCAGCAGCGTAGAGCTTCATTCGGATGAGCAGTTCTTC. This sequence encodes CASSVELHSDEQFF.

CDR3 protein: CASSLRLAEGYEQYF. The CDR3 DNA follows: TGTGCCAGCAGCTTAAGACTAGCGGAGGGCTACGAGCAGTACTTC. This chain uses TRBV7-9 with TRBJ2-7; TRBD2 matches at 9 bases. The length of the CDR3 is 15 residues. The germline CDR1 and CDR2 sequences are SEHNR and FQNEAQ (reference sequence). The ends lost 2 bases at V and 3 bases at J; junction bases unmatched: 5.